The rows below give T cell receptor beta chains drawn from one sample of a study of T-cell memory formation after mild COVID-19. TCRdb passed the 5' RACE reads through MiXCR, listing each CDR3 protein once. This table has roughly 190,000 distinct CDR3 sequences, around 25% appearing once. The sample consisted of PBMCs or a T cell subset sorted from them (not recorded which). The source of these receptors is an adult woman who had mild COVID-19 (a few samples of this study predate the infection). Cell type and time point are not known. Each CDR3 is given with its conserved first and last residue. Each record gives: J gene, V gene, clone size, D gene, CDR3 DNA, CDR3 protein. D genes are given only for firm matches. Size tells how often a clone was seen (once, few, many) or the class of an expanded clone, and some rows leave it out.

TRBJ2-1 TRBV11-2 NA NA TGTGCCAGCAGCTTAGATTCCCGGGAAAGAACCTACAATGAGCAGTTCTTC CASSLDSRERTYNEQFF
TRBJ2-1 TRBV29-1 NA NA TGCAGCGTTGGGCCGTACAATGAGCAGTTCTTC CSVGPYNEQFF
TRBJ2-3 TRBV7-7 few TRBD2 TGTGCTAGCAGCTTAGGGCTAGCGGGAGGCGCAGATACGCAGTATTTT CASSLGLAGGADTQYF
TRBJ1-1 TRBV20-1 NA NA TGCAGTGCTAGACGAGGGGCGAACACTGAAGCTTTCTTT CSARRGANTEAFF
TRBJ1-2 TRBV20-1 NA NA TGCAGTGCTAGAGAACAGAGCCACTATGGCTACACCTTC CSAREQSHYGYTF
TRBJ2-7 TRBV4-1 few TRBD1 TGCGCCAGCAGCCTTCAGCCAGGGGGCCCATCCTACGAGCAGTACTTC CASSLQPGGPSYEQYF
TRBJ2-5 TRBV4-3 few NA TGCGCCAGCAGCCGGACCGATTTGCGAGGAGAGACCCAGTACTTC CASSRTDLRGETQYF
TRBJ2-1 TRBV7-9 few NA TGTGCCAGCTCTGGCCACTACAATGAGCAGTTCTTC CASSGHYNEQFF
TRBJ2-7 TRBV4-1 few TRBD1 TGCGCCAGCAGCCGGGAAGGACAGGGCCACGAGCAGTACTTC CASSREGQGHEQYF
TRBJ1-1 TRBV12-3/TRBV12-4 NA NA TGTGCCAGCAGTTCTGGGATTTGGACTGAAGCTTTCTTT CASSSGIWTEAFF
TRBJ2-7 TRBV19 NA TRBD1 TGTGCCAGTAGTATAGGACAGGGTTTTTACGAGCAGTACTTC CASSIGQGFYEQYF
TRBJ2-2 TRBV12-3/TRBV12-4 few NA TGTGCCAGCAGTCCCGGGGTCCACACCGGGGAGCTGTTTTTT CASSPGVHTGELFF
TRBJ1-1 TRBV4-1 NA TRBD1 TGCGCCAGCAGCCAAGGGACAGGTATTATGACTGAAGCTTTCTTT CASSQGTGIMTEAFF
TRBJ2-1 TRBV20-1 NA NA TGCAGTGCTAGAGCTCCCAGCGGACGTGCCAATGAGCAGTTCTTC CSARAPSGRANEQFF
TRBJ2-1 TRBV11-3 few NA TGTGCCAGCAGACCAGGGGTGAGCAATGAGCAGTTCTTC CASRPGVSNEQFF
TRBJ1-5 TRBV19 few NA TGTGCCAGTACTATGGACAGTTCGTATCAGCCCCAGCATTTT CASTMDSSYQPQHF
TRBJ2-5 TRBV5-1 NA TRBD1 TGCGCCAGCAGCTCGACAACAGGGGACCAAGAGACCCAGTACTTC CASSSTTGDQETQYF
TRBJ2-7 TRBV5-1 few NA TGCGCCAGCAGCTTGAGTTCTGGCGGGGCTAACTACGAGCAGTACTTC CASSLSSGGANYEQYF
TRBJ1-6 TRBV3-1 NA NA TGTGCCAGCAGCCAAGATCGGCCCCGGACATCATATAATTCACCCCTCCACTTT CASSQDRPRTSYNSPLHF
TRBJ2-5 TRBV7-2 few NA TGTGCCAGCAGCTCGGAACTCCCGGAGACCCAGTACTTC CASSSELPETQYF
TRBJ2-7 TRBV6-4 few TRBD1 TGTGCCAGCAGTCTTAGACAGGGTAATTCCTACGAGCAGTACTTC CASSLRQGNSYEQYF
TRBJ2-7 TRBV7-9 many NA TGTGCCAGCGCGAAAGAATGGATTTACGAGCAGTACTTC CASAKEWIYEQYF
TRBJ1-6 TRBV12-3/TRBV12-4 NA NA TGTGCCAGCAGTTTGCGGGGGAATTCACCCCTCCACTTT CASSLRGNSPLHF
TRBJ2-3 TRBV7-9 few NA TGTGCCAGCAGCCCGAGTTCCTGGTCAGATACGCAGTATTTT CASSPSSWSDTQYF
TRBJ2-1 TRBV20-1 few TRBD2 TGCAGTGCTAGAACAGTACCGGGACTAGCGGGAGCCGGTAATGAGCAGTTCTTC CSARTVPGLAGAGNEQFF
TRBJ2-5 TRBV9 NA TRBD2 TGTGCCAGCAGCGCCCAGCGGGGGGAAGAGACCCAGTACTTC CASSAQRGEETQYF
TRBJ2-3 TRBV25-1 few NA TGTGCCAGCAGTGAACTTGGCACAGATACGCAGTATTTT CASSELGTDTQYF
TRBJ2-7 TRBV6-1 NA NA TGTGCCAGCATCATGGGGGAGTCCTACGAGCAGTACTTC CASIMGESYEQYF
TRBJ1-1 TRBV7-9 NA NA TGTGCCAGCAGCTCAGGGGATTATCGCACTGAAGCTTTCTTT CASSSGDYRTEAFF
TRBJ2-3 TRBV12-3/TRBV12-4 NA TRBD1 TGTGCCAGCGTGGACAGGCCTGGGGCAGATACGCAGTATTTT CASVDRPGADTQYF
TRBJ2-3 TRBV9 few TRBD2 TGTGCCAGCAGCGAGACCTCGGGGGGAAGCACAGATACGCAGTATTTT CASSETSGGSTDTQYF
TRBJ1-1 TRBV3-1 NA NA TGTGCCAGCAGCCAAGAGTACACGGTGAACACTGAAGCTTTCTTT CASSQEYTVNTEAFF
TRBJ2-7 TRBV12-3/TRBV12-4 NA NA TGTGCCAGCAGTATTTTCGGGGGCTTTAGCGAGCAGTACTTC CASSIFGGFSEQYF
TRBJ2-7 TRBV20-1 few NA TGCAGTGCTAGAGATCATGGGCAGTTCTCCTACGAGCAGTACTTC CSARDHGQFSYEQYF
TRBJ1-1 TRBV14 NA TRBD1 TGTGCCAGCAGTCCGAGGACAGGGCCAAGGGACACTGAAGCTTTCTTT CASSPRTGPRDTEAFF
TRBJ2-1 TRBV19 NA NA TGTGCCAGTACTTGGCGACCTCATGCCAGAGAGCAGTTCTTC CASTWRPHAREQFF
TRBJ1-6 TRBV20-1 NA TRBD1 TGCAGTGCACGGACAGGGGCCTATAATTCACCCCTCCACTTT CSARTGAYNSPLHF
TRBJ1-2 TRBV7-9 many NA TGTGCCAGCAGCTTAGCCGGGGCAGGGGCCTATGGCTACACCTTC CASSLAGAGAYGYTF
TRBJ2-1 TRBV24-1 NA NA TGTGCCACACAGGGAGAGGCCTACAATGAGCAGTTCTTC CATQGEAYNEQFF
TRBJ1-1 TRBV7-3 few NA TGTGCCAGCAGCTTAACGTCGCAGGGGAGGTGGAACACTGAAGCTTTCTTT CASSLTSQGRWNTEAFF
TRBJ2-7 TRBV28 NA TRBD1 TGTGCCAGCAGGCGACAGGGGTGGTCCTACGAGCAGTACTTC CASRRQGWSYEQYF
TRBJ1-2 TRBV15 NA NA TGTGCCACCAGCAGAGACACGGGAAGCTACACCTTC CATSRDTGSYTF
TRBJ1-5 TRBV18 NA NA TGTGCCAGCTCACCAGGGCAGGGTTTCAATCAGCCCCAGCATTTT CASSPGQGFNQPQHF
TRBJ2-3 TRBV7-9 few NA TGTGCCAGCAGCCCCCACGGGGGCACAGATACGCAGTATTTT CASSPHGGTDTQYF
TRBJ2-3 TRBV13 few TRBD1 TGTGCCAGCAGCTTACGAACCGGGACAGGGGGCAGCGGAACAGATACGCAGTATTTT CASSLRTGTGGSGTDTQYF
TRBJ1-1 TRBV9 NA NA TGTGCCAGCAGCGTAGGAGACAGTTCTGAAGCTTTCTTT CASSVGDSSEAFF
TRBJ2-3 TRBV20-1 NA NA TGCAGTGCTAGGTTGTCTAGCACAGATACGCAGTATTTT CSARLSSTDTQYF
TRBJ1-2 TRBV7-2 many NA TGTGCTAGGCGTACCGTGGGGTGGGACTATGGCTACACCTTC CARRTVGWDYGYTF
TRBJ1-3 TRBV12-3/TRBV12-4 NA NA TGTGCCAGCAGCCTGCTGGAAGGTGGAAACACCATATATTTT CASSLLEGGNTIYF
TRBJ2-1 TRBV7-3 few NA TGTGCCAGCAGCGCAACCAACAATGAGCAGTTCTTC CASSATNNEQFF
TRBJ1-2 TRBV27 NA TRBD1 TGTGCCAGCAGTTACGGACAGGGTGAGGGCTACACCTTC CASSYGQGEGYTF
TRBJ1-6 TRBV6-5 NA NA TGTGCCAGCGGGACACCGAAACGGGATTCACCCCTCCACTTT CASGTPKRDSPLHF
TRBJ2-7 TRBV5-1 few TRBD1 TGCGCCAGCAGCCTCCAACCTCAGGGGGCGGCCGACGAGCAGTACTTC CASSLQPQGAADEQYF
TRBJ2-3 TRBV5-5 NA NA TGTGCCAGCAGCCTATCCACCCCAGATACGCAGTATTTT CASSLSTPDTQYF
TRBJ2-7 TRBV18 few NA TGTGCCAGCTCACCGGCAGGAGTTGAGCAGTACTTC CASSPAGVEQYF